The 27 T cell receptor beta chains below were found in one sample sequenced in a study of T cells in Graves' hyperthyroidism and ophthalmopathy. Using RNA transcripts as the source, TCR beta CDR3 regions were amplified. HTBI primers were employed in a first-round RT-PCR of the TCR CDR3. TCRdb ran MiXCR on the multiplex PCR reads and lists one entry per CDR3 protein. Counted here are 450,000 to 650,000 distinct CDR3 sequences, roughly 20% occurring once; the ten biggest clones make up about 25%. The sequenced sample consisted of blood. These receptor sequences come from a man aged 18-30 years with Graves' hyperthyroidism.

This clonotype occurred a few times. The V call is TRBV4-1, the J call TRBJ1-1, with a weak D call TRBD1 (6 bases). Trimming took off 7 bases at V and 4 bases at J, with 31 bases between the two ends. Germline V gene lookup returns CDR1 MGHRA and CDR2 YSYEKL. The length of the CDR3 is 19 residues. CDR3 residues: CASTIQVKGGRREGTEAFF. The CDR3 bases are TGCGCCAGCACCATACAAGTTAAGGGGGGGCGGCGCGAGGGCACTGAAGCTTTCTTT.

In its sample, this clonotype was seen a few times. The chain uses TRBV6-8 and TRBJ1-1; perhaps TRBD1 as D (5 bases). This CDR3 contains 9 residues. V dropped 8 bases and J dropped 10 bases, with 8 bases sitting between them. The germline V gene encodes CDR1 MNHGY and CDR2 SAAAGT. CDR3 sequence: CASLGGAFF. The CDR3 coding sequence is TGTGCCAGCCTCGGGGGAGCTTTCTTT.

This clonotype has a count of ten or more. The chain employs TRBV2 and TRBJ1-1, with D perhaps matching TRBD1 (5 bases). Trimming removed 6 bases from V and 7 bases from J, with 24 bases in between. CDR3 length equals 16 residues. The germline CDR1 and CDR2 sequences are SNHLY and FYNNEI. This CDR3 reads CASSRRAGTADLEAFF. In DNA, the CDR3 is TGTGCCAGCAGCCGAAGGGCCGGGACCGCCGATCTTGAAGCTTTCTTT.

With respect to this clonotype: A single base separates this from a much larger clone, so it may be a read error. V is TRBV2 and J is TRBJ1-1; 7 nucleotides line up with TRBD1. The germline gives CDR1 SNHLY, CDR2 FYNNEI. The ends lost 7 bases at V and 0 bases at J; junction bases unmatched: 8. This CDR3 is built from 15 residues. CDR3 sequence (DNA): TGTGCCAGCATTGACCCCGACAGGGTGAACACTGAAGCTTTCTTT. It encodes CASIDPDRVNTEAFF.

This clonotype was detected ten times or more. The V call is TRBV12-3 or TRBV12-4, the J call TRBJ2-6; a possible D gene is TRBD1 (5 bases). Deletions cut 6 bases from V and 2 bases from J, with 11 bases between. CDR3 size: 15 residues. This CDR3 reads CASSPKGAGANVLTF. CDR3 nucleotide sequence: TGTGCCAGCAGCCCTAAAGGGGCTGGGGCCAACGTCCTGACTTTC.

V and J are TRBV20-1 and TRBJ1-1, with TRBD1 as a possible D gene (5 bases). Germline lookup yields CDR1 DFQATT and CDR2 SNEGSKA (reference sequence). The CDR3 consists of 17 residues. V lost 0 bases and J lost 1, with 18 bases in between. DNA of the CDR3: TGCAGTGCTAGAGATATCAATGAGGGACGGCCGAACACTGAAGCTTTCTTT. This translates into CSARDINEGRPNTEAFF.

The table lists this clonotype with many counts. V usage is TRBV7-9 and J usage is TRBJ2-7; D remains unclear. CDR3 length equals 15 residues. The germline V gene encodes CDR1 SEHNR and CDR2 FQNEAQ (reference sequence). The germline V and J ends were trimmed by 3 bases and 1 base, with 13 bases remaining between them. In DNA, the CDR3 is TGTGCCAGCAGCTTTCCCCCGCCAGAGTCCTACGAGCAGTACTTC. This encodes CASSFPPPESYEQYF.

This clonotype has a handful of counts. The chain couples TRBV27 to TRBJ2-7; D perhaps matches TRBD1 (6 bases). CDR1 MNHEY and CDR2 SMNVEV come from the germline V gene (reference sequence). Trimming removed 5 bases at V and 3 bases at J, with 11 bases between. The CDR3 is 13 amino acids. The CDR3 loop is CASSLTTGYEQYF. The CDR3 nucleotides are TGTGCCAGCAGTCTCACGACAGGCTACGAGCAGTACTTC.

This clonotype was recorded many times. For the CDR3, the DNA is TGTGCCAGCAGTGGTCTTGGACAGTTGAACACTGAAGCTTTCTTT. It is translated as CASSGLGQLNTEAFF. The chain has TRBV12-3 or TRBV12-4 and TRBJ1-1; possibly TRBD1 for D (6 bases). The V and J ends lost 5 bases and 0 bases respectively, with 13 bases between them. CDR3 length: 15 amino acids.

This clonotype was seen many times. This chain uses TRBV9 with TRBJ1-1; D unclear. The CDR3 has 13 amino acids. Per the germline V gene, CDR1 is SGDLS and CDR2 is YYNGEE. The ends were cut back, 0 bases at V and 5 bases at J, with 8 bases in the middle. CDR3 DNA sequence: TGTGCCAGCAGCGTAGCTACGGGGACTGAAGCTTTCTTT. As protein: CASSVATGTEAFF.

This clonotype was seen repeatedly, ten times or more. The chain recombines TRBV6-5 with TRBJ2-7; D may be TRBD1 or TRBD2 (7 bases each). The CDR3 length is 13 residues. The V and J ends lost 10 bases and 3 bases respectively, with 16 bases between them. The germline gives CDR1 MNHEY, CDR2 SVGAGI. The CDR3 nucleotides are TGTGCCACCTCAGGGGGAGGGCGCTACGAGCAGTACTTC. This encodes CATSGGGRYEQYF.

At least ten counts were recorded for this clonotype. This chain connects TRBV6-1 to TRBJ1-2, with 10 bases identical to TRBD1. Germline loops: CDR1 MNHNS, CDR2 SASEGT. J gave up 8 bases and V 6 bases, and 15 bases lay outside the gene matches. The CDR3 is 16 amino acids. The CDR3: CASSLGQGLQAGGYTF. The CDR3 coding sequence is TGTGCCAGCAGCCTGGGACAGGGGCTCCAGGCCGGCGGCTACACCTTC.

This clonotype was seen many times. The V gene is TRBV12-3 or TRBV12-4, the J gene TRBJ2-7; a possible D gene is TRBD1 (5 bases). CDR3 length equals 12 residues. V shed 5 bases and J shed 6 bases, with 11 bases lying between them. The CDR3 sequence is CASSPGAGEQYF. CDR3 bases: TGTGCCAGCAGTCCTGGGGCTGGCGAGCAGTACTTC.

This clonotype was counted at least ten times. The gene calls are TRBV6-1 and TRBJ2-5, with D unresolved. This CDR3 spans 11 amino acids. V gave up 5 bases and J gave up 5 bases, with 6 bases separating them. CDR1 and CDR2 (germline): MNHNS, SASEGT. CDR3 residues: CASSLMETQYF. CDR3 DNA sequence: TGTGCCAGCAGTCTAATGGAGACCCAGTACTTC.

This clonotype was seen once. The rearrangement uses TRBV6-1 and TRBJ1-1; D gene ambiguous. Germline loops: CDR1 MNHNS, CDR2 SASEGT. V was clipped by 3 bases and J by 5 bases, with 13 bases between them. This CDR3 region has 14 residues. CDR3 nucleotides: TGTGCCAGCAGTGATTATCTCTCAGAGACTGAAGCTTTCTTT. Translated, it gives CASSDYLSETEAFF.

This clonotype was seen repeatedly, ten times or more. Here the CDR3 omits its conserved ending phenylalanine or tryptophan, so a read error is the likely source. This chain uses TRBV6-1 with TRBJ1-1, with D hard to call. In germline, CDR1 is MNHNS, CDR2 SASEGT. The CDR3 contains 14 residues. Trimming cost V 4 bases and J 5 bases, with 14 bases left between them. The CDR3 loop reads CASSVEGRRTEAFL. The DNA for the CDR3 is TGTGCCAGCAGTGTTGAGGGAAGGAGAACTGAAGCTTTCTTA.

This clonotype was found many times. This chain connects TRBV11-2 to TRBJ1-2; no definite D call. CDR3 size: 15 residues. The V end was cut by 0 bases, the J end by 2 bases, with 10 bases between. The germline CDR1 and CDR2 sequences are SGHAT and FQNNGV. The CDR3 nucleotides read TGTGCCAGCAGCTTAGATATCCTTCTGAACTATGGCTACACCTTC. Its protein product is CASSLDILLNYGYTF.

Many counts were recorded for this clonotype. The genes are TRBV12-3 or TRBV12-4 and TRBJ1-5, with D uncertain. This CDR3 region has 15 residues. V lost 4 bases and J 1 base, leaving 11 bases between the germline ends. CDR3 nucleotides: TGTGCCAGCAGTTCAAGGACCACAAGCAATCAGCCCCAGCATTTT. It is translated as CASSSRTTSNQPQHF.

This clonotype was seen repeatedly, ten times or more. The CDR3 DNA reads TGTGCCAGCAGTGAAATAGGGACAGGGAACACCGGGGAGCTGTTTTTT. It specifies CASSEIGTGNTGELFF. The chain employs TRBV6-1 and TRBJ2-2, with 8 nucleotides matching TRBD1. Germline CDR1 is MNHNS and CDR2 is SASEGT. The CDR3 totals 16 residues. Trimming cost V 2 bases and J 1 base; bases outside gene matches: 3.

The table lists this clonotype with many counts. The genes are TRBV12-3 or TRBV12-4 and TRBJ1-1; TRBD1 might be the D (6 bases). Deletions cut 5 bases from V and 2 bases from J, with 15 bases between. The CDR3 has 15 residues. The CDR3 sequence: CASSPRGGVNTEAFF. CDR3 DNA sequence: TGTGCCAGCAGTCCTAGGGGGGGCGTAAACACTGAAGCTTTCTTT.

About this clonotype itself: Given the absence of the conserved phenylalanine or tryptophan at the CDR3 end, a read error is likely. The chain combines TRBV29-1 with TRBJ2-2; possibly TRBD1 for D (7 bases). V lost 5 bases to trimming and J lost 4 bases, with 14 bases between them. This CDR3 comprises 14 residues. Looked up from germline, CDR1 is SQVTM and CDR2 is ANQGSEA. The DNA for the CDR3 is TGCAGCGTTCTTGCGGGACAGAGCACCGGGGAGCTGTTTGTT. Protein product: CSVLAGQSTGELFV.

This clonotype came up many times. V is TRBV6-5 and J is TRBJ1-2; TRBD1 matches 11 bases. The germline gives CDR1 MNHEY, CDR2 SVGAGI. CDR3 length equals 15 residues. The trim removed 4 bases at V and 8 bases at J, leaving 9 bases unmatched. The CDR3 nucleotides read TGTGCCAGCAGTTCACTTCCGGGACAGGGGGACGGCTACACCTTC. Translation gives CASSSLPGQGDGYTF.

This clonotype showed up just a few times. A much larger clonotype is one base distant, so this may be a read error. The chain couples TRBV2 to TRBJ1-1; the D gene is possibly TRBD1 (6 bases). This CDR3 region has 15 residues. Germline CDR1 is SNHLY and CDR2 is FYNNEI. This chain's CDR3 is CASRVTGSENTEACF. For the CDR3, the DNA is TGTGCCAGCAGGGTTACAGGGTCGGAGAACACTGAAGCTTGCTTT.

This clonotype occurred many times. The V call is TRBV4-1, the J call TRBJ2-7; a weak D match, TRBD2 (5 bases). The germline V gene encodes CDR1 MGHRA and CDR2 YSYEKL. The CDR3 runs 14 residues. The V end lost 3 bases, the J end lost 1 base, and 10 bases lay between the germline ends. The CDR3 protein is CASSQEQRSYEQYF. The CDR3, as DNA: TGCGCCAGCAGCCAGGAACAGCGGTCCTACGAGCAGTACTTC.

The DNA for the CDR3 is TGTGCCAGCAGTTTATGGGGATTAGCTGGAAACACCATATATTTT. Translated, it gives CASSLWGLAGNTIYF. V gene TRBV12-3 or TRBV12-4 combines with J gene TRBJ1-3; D remains unclear. The CDR3 totals 15 residues. The V end was cut by 2 bases, the J end by 2 bases, with 10 bases between.

This clonotype occurred many times. The V gene is TRBV6-1, the J gene TRBJ2-7, with D uncertain. This CDR3 has 14 residues. The germline V gene encodes CDR1 MNHNS and CDR2 SASEGT. V was pared by 5 bases and J by 3 bases, with 14 bases between. The CDR3 DNA sequence: TGTGCCAGCAGTCCCAGCGACAAGTTCTACGAGCAGTACTTC. Its translation: CASSPSDKFYEQYF.

Of note for this clonotype: This may be a read error, as it is one base from a much larger clone. The chain carries TRBV12-5 and TRBJ1-5; 9 bases are a match to TRBD1. The CDR3 is made up of 16 amino acids. From germline, CDR1 is LGHNT and CDR2 FRNRAP. The CDR3 is CASGFGTGRSNRPQHF. CDR3 coding DNA: TGTGCTAGTGGTTTCGGGACAGGGAGAAGCAATCGGCCCCAGCATTTT.